Following are 29 T cell receptor beta chains from one sample sequenced in a study of CD8 T cells in seronegative destructive rheumatoid arthritis. Profiled with immunoSEQ multiplex PCR; TCRdb holds only in-frame clones, not every one. This table holds 4,000 to 4,500 clones, just over 70% found once. The sequenced material came from CD8+ T cells from blood. Receptors originate from a woman aged 50-70 years with seronegative destructive rheumatoid arthritis.

The J gene is TRBJ2-2, the V gene TRBV4-1; D not certain. Germline values: CDR1 MGHRA, CDR2 YSYEKL. The V end lost 1 base, the J end lost 0 bases, and 6 bases lay between the germline ends. This CDR3 has 15 residues. The CDR3, as DNA: TGCGCCAGCAGCCAAGTACAAGCGAACACCGGGGAGCTGTTTTTT. Translated: CASSQVQANTGELFF.

The chain is built from TRBV29-1 and TRBJ2-5; TRBD2 agrees at 12 bases. V dropped 7 bases and J dropped 5; count of bases not matched to a gene: 23. The CDR3 runs to 19 residues. The germline V gene encodes CDR1 SQVTM and CDR2 ANQGSEA. CDR3 residues: CSAESRQGSSGGAYETQYF. The CDR3 DNA reads TGCAGCGCAGAATCCCGACAGGGCTCTAGCGGGGGGGCGTATGAGACCCAGTACTTC.

The gene calls are TRBV27 and TRBJ2-1, with TRBD2 matching 7 bases. The CDR3 is 13 amino acids. V lost 2 bases, J lost 9 bases, and 4 bases stayed unmatched. Germline V gene lookup returns CDR1 MNHEY and CDR2 SMNVEV (reference sequence). The CDR3 coding sequence is TGTGCCAGCAGTTTAGTAGCGGGTGTTGAGCAGTTCTTC. This translates into CASSLVAGVEQFF.

Worth noting for this clone: A far larger clone is only one base removed, so a read error is likely. Here the CDR3 reads CASSYRAGLRNLFF. CDR3 coding DNA: TGTGCCAGCAGTTACCGGGCAGGGTTAAGGAATCTGTTTTTT. The rearrangement joins TRBV6-5 to TRBJ1-4; tentatively, D is TRBD1 (5 bases). The V end lost 2 bases, the J end lost 14 bases, and 18 bases lay between the germline ends. CDR3 length equals 14 residues. The germline V gene encodes CDR1 MNHEY and CDR2 SVGAGI.

The rearrangement joins TRBV7-9 to TRBJ2-5; D is unclear. Trimming stripped 4 bases from V and 0 bases from J, with 15 bases between. Germline CDR1 SEHNR, CDR2 FQNEAQ (reference sequence). The CDR3 covers 16 residues. In DNA form, the CDR3 reads TGTGCCAGCAGCTCAACCGACCAGGTGTACCAAGAGACCCAGTACTTC. Residues: CASSSTDQVYQETQYF.

This chain joins TRBV27 and TRBJ1-5; the D gene is possibly TRBD1 (6 bases). This CDR3 contains 16 residues. V gave up 1 base and J gave up 6 bases, with 16 bases separating them. The germline V gene encodes CDR1 MNHEY and CDR2 SMNVEV (reference sequence). The DNA of the CDR3 is TGTGCCAGCAGTTTATTGGGGTTTGGGGGCGTTCAGCCCCAGCATTTT. Translation gives CASSLLGFGGVQPQHF.

V and J are TRBV5-1 and TRBJ2-5; a weak D match, TRBD2 (6 bases). The CDR3 loop spans 15 amino acids. Germline loops: CDR1 SGHRS, CDR2 YFSETQ. V was trimmed by 9 bases and J by 5 bases, leaving 23 bases between them. The CDR3 protein is CAIPVPSWSGETQYF. Here the CDR3 DNA reads TGCGCCATCCCCGTCCCCTCTTGGAGCGGGGAGACCCAGTACTTC.

This clone was seen a handful of times. V gene TRBV6-5 combines with J gene TRBJ2-3; TRBD2 agrees at 9 bases. Trimming removed 6 bases from V and 1 base from J; junction bases left unmatched: 5. The V gene's germline CDR1 is MNHEY and CDR2 SVGAGI. CDR3 length: 15 residues. CDR3 nucleotides: TGTGCCAGCAGCCGTTCTAGCGGGGGCACAGATACGCAGTATTTT. Its protein product is CASSRSSGGTDTQYF.

CDR3 nucleotide sequence: TGTGCCAGCAGCTTCCGGGGGGGCCAAAGAGACAATGAGCAGTTCTTC. Residues: CASSFRGGQRDNEQFF. This chain connects TRBV11-2 to TRBJ2-1; 8 bases are a match to TRBD2. J was trimmed by 5 bases and V by 3 bases; bases with no gene match: 9. This CDR3 region has 16 residues. Germline CDR1 reads SGHAT; CDR2 reads FQNNGV.

The J gene is TRBJ2-7, the V gene TRBV27; no reliable D call. Germline V gene data show CDR1 as MNHEY and CDR2 as SMNVEV (reference sequence). The CDR3 contains 13 residues. The V and J ends lost 5 bases and 1 base respectively, with 9 bases between them. CDR3: CASSIDISYEQYF. CDR3 nucleotide sequence: TGTGCCAGCAGTATCGACATTTCCTACGAGCAGTACTTC.

The V and J genes are TRBV7-8 and TRBJ2-3; D perhaps matches TRBD2 (6 bases). Trimming removed 5 bases from V and 4 bases from J, with 16 bases in between. The CDR3 consists of 15 residues. CDR1 and CDR2 from the germline V gene are SGHVS and FQNEAQ. The CDR3 sequence: CASSPPGVGADTQYF. CDR3 in DNA: TGTGCCAGCAGCCCACCGGGGGTTGGTGCAGATACGCAGTATTTT.

Relative to its sample, this clone is medium-sized. The chain employs TRBV5-1 and TRBJ2-2; D might be TRBD1 (6 bases). Between the trimmed V and J ends, which lost 6 bases and 5 bases, there was a span of 14 bases. Germline V gives CDR1 SGHRS, CDR2 YFSETQ. CDR3 length: 14 residues. This CDR3 reads CASKSQGETGELFF. CDR3 DNA sequence: TGCGCCAGCAAGTCACAGGGTGAAACCGGGGAGCTGTTTTTT.

This clone is a singleton in its sample. This chain uses TRBV7-9 with TRBJ2-2, with 12 bases lining up with TRBD2. The junction had 4 bases not matched to a gene; V was cut back by 5 bases and J by 3 bases. The CDR3 is made up of 16 amino acids. Germline V gene lookup returns CDR1 SEHNR and CDR2 FQNEAQ (reference sequence). The CDR3 loop is CASSPRLAGDTGELFF. In DNA form, the CDR3 reads TGTGCCAGCAGCCCCAGACTAGCGGGGGACACCGGGGAGCTGTTTTTT.

The genes are TRBV19 and TRBJ2-5, with D maybe TRBD1 (6 bases). The last part of the DNA fits TRBJ2-7 better; the J call may be wrong. The germline CDR1 and CDR2 sequences are LNHDA and SQIVND (reference sequence). This CDR3 spans 14 amino acids. The CDR3 DNA is TGTGCCAGTAGTATAACAGGGCCTACCCACGAGCAGTACTTC. It is translated as CASSITGPTHEQYF.

By share, this clone ranks as large. This chain links TRBV11-2 with TRBJ2-7; D remains ambiguous. V was shortened by 0 bases and J by 0 bases, with 9 bases between the two germline ends. This CDR3 has 15 amino acids. In germline, CDR1 is SGHAT, CDR2 FQNNGV. CDR3 protein: CASSLEPGNSYEQYF. CDR3 nucleotide sequence: TGTGCCAGCAGCTTAGAACCCGGTAACTCCTACGAGCAGTACTTC.

The chain uses TRBV13 and TRBJ1-2, with 7 bases aligning to TRBD1. Germline V gene sequence: CDR1 PRHDT, CDR2 FYEKMQ (reference sequence). V shed 5 bases, J shed 4 bases, and the junction held 13 bases outside the gene matches. This CDR3 has 16 residues. This chain's CDR3 is CASSRRDSPIVYGYTF. CDR3 sequence (DNA): TGTGCCAGCAGCAGACGGGACAGCCCCATTGTCTATGGCTACACCTTC.

The chain uses TRBV21-1 and TRBJ1-5. TRBV21-1 is shown as a pseudogene. There are 13 residues in the CDR3. Here the CDR3 DNA reads TGTGCCAGCAGCAAAGCGAGCCATCAGCCCCAGCATTTT. Protein product: CASSKASHQPQHF.

The gene calls are TRBV7-3 and TRBJ2-3, with TRBD2 identical over 7 bases. Trimming removed 4 bases from V and 6 bases from J; junction bases left unmatched: 16. This CDR3 comprises 17 residues. The germline CDR1 and CDR2 sequences are SGHTA and FQGTGA. The CDR3 sequence: CASSYPGTTPEGDTQYF. As DNA, the CDR3 is TGTGCCAGCAGCTACCCCGGGACTACTCCCGAAGGTGATACGCAGTATTTT.

About this clone: Germline and junction disagree at one end, which may indicate a read error. The rearrangement uses TRBV27 and TRBJ2-5; D gene uncertain. The germline CDR1 and CDR2 sequences are MNHEY and SMNVEV (reference sequence). The CDR3 is made up of 13 amino acids. CDR3 residues: CASSLWVGEAQYF. The CDR3 nucleotides read TGTGCCAGCAGTTTATGGGTTGGAGAGGCCCAGTACTTC.

This clone appeared a few times. This rearrangement joins TRBV29-1 to TRBJ1-2; 8 bases match TRBD1. This CDR3 is 12 amino acids long. Germline CDR1 is SQVTM and CDR2 is ANQGSEA. Trimming cost V 4 bases and J 5 bases; bases outside gene matches: 3. The CDR3 bases are TGCAGCGTTGTGGACAGGGAATATGGCTACACCTTC. The encoded protein is CSVVDREYGYTF.

This chain joins TRBV29-1 and TRBJ2-1; D may be TRBD1 (5 bases). The CDR3 is 11 amino acids. Germline V gives CDR1 SQVTM, CDR2 ANQGSEA. V lost 5 bases, J lost 10 bases, and 12 bases lay in between. The CDR3 sequence: CSVPTGLEQFF. The CDR3 DNA sequence: TGCAGCGTTCCTACAGGATTGGAGCAGTTCTTC.

This clone occurred a few times. This chain connects TRBV5-8 to TRBJ1-2; D gene ambiguous. This CDR3 is built from 10 residues. CDR1 and CDR2 from the germline V gene are SGHTS and YDEGEE. The germline V and J ends were trimmed by 6 bases and 3 bases, with 3 bases remaining between them. The DNA of the CDR3 is TGTGCCAGCATCGACTATGGCTACACCTTC. It encodes CASIDYGYTF.

The chain joins TRBV28 to TRBJ1-2; possibly TRBD1 for D (6 bases). CDR3 length equals 15 residues. Germline CDR1 and CDR2: MDHEN and SYDVKM. The ends were cut back, 3 bases at V and 5 bases at J, with 16 bases in the middle. The CDR3 DNA sequence: TGTGCCAGCAGTTTCCCGGGACACTCGGCGTATGGCTACACCTTC. It codes for CASSFPGHSAYGYTF.

The V and J genes are TRBV6-1 and TRBJ2-1; D perhaps matches TRBD2 (7 bases). This CDR3 has 16 amino acids. V shed 4 bases and J shed 6 bases, with 19 bases lying between them. Looked up from germline, CDR1 is MNHNS and CDR2 is SASEGT. The CDR3 loop is CASSGEEGGGSNEQFF. DNA for the CDR3: TGTGCCAGCAGTGGAGAGGAAGGCGGGGGCTCCAATGAGCAGTTCTTC.

Within the sample, this clone is medium-sized. Here the CDR3 DNA reads TGTGCCAGCAGCGCCGGGACATCGGATGGCTACACCTTC. This codes for CASSAGTSDGYTF. The rearrangement joins TRBV25-1 to TRBJ1-2, with D maybe TRBD1 (6 bases). V was trimmed by 6 bases and J by 6 bases, leaving 14 bases between them. The CDR3 length is 13 residues. CDR1 is MGHDK and CDR2 is SYGVNS in the germline V gene.

This chain links TRBV27 with TRBJ2-6; TRBD2 matches at 12 bases. Germline CDR1 reads MNHEY; CDR2 reads SMNVEV (reference sequence). The V segment lost 3 bases and the J segment 4 bases; nucleotides outside the gene matches: 7. The CDR3 consists of 18 residues. CDR3 amino acids: CASSFLAGGLRGANVLTF. In DNA form, the CDR3 reads TGTGCCAGCAGTTTCCTAGCGGGGGGGCTTAGAGGGGCCAACGTCCTGACTTTC.

This chain joins TRBV6-6 and TRBJ2-5; possible D gene TRBD1, 6 bases. The V gene lost 3 bases and the J gene lost 0 bases, with 11 bases spanning the gap. The CDR3 sequence is 15 residues long. Germline values: CDR1 MNHNY, CDR2 SVGAGI (reference sequence). The DNA for the CDR3 is TGTGCCAGCAGTTATTTCACAGGGTACCAAGAGACCCAGTACTTC. This codes for CASSYFTGYQETQYF.

Concerning this clone itself: Being one base from a much bigger clone, this may be a read error. The rearrangement joins TRBV4-1 to TRBJ1-1; 7 bases fit TRBD1. This CDR3 has 17 residues. The V segment lost 4 bases and the J segment 3 bases; nucleotides outside the gene matches: 14. Per germline, CDR1 MGHRA and CDR2 YSYEKL. The CDR3 sequence: CASSPRQGNVGDTEAFF. The CDR3 nucleotides read TGCGCCAGCAGCCCTCGACAGGGTAACGTTGGGGACACTGAAGCTTTCTTT.

In its sample, this clone was seen a few times. The chain combines TRBV28 with TRBJ2-2; a weak D match, TRBD1 (6 bases). This CDR3 comprises 13 residues. The germline gives CDR1 MDHEN, CDR2 SYDVKM. Trimming pared 4 bases from V and 5 bases from J, leaving 8 bases between. The CDR3 sequence is CASSWTETGELFF. The CDR3 DNA sequence: TGTGCCAGCAGTTGGACAGAAACCGGGGAGCTGTTTTTT.